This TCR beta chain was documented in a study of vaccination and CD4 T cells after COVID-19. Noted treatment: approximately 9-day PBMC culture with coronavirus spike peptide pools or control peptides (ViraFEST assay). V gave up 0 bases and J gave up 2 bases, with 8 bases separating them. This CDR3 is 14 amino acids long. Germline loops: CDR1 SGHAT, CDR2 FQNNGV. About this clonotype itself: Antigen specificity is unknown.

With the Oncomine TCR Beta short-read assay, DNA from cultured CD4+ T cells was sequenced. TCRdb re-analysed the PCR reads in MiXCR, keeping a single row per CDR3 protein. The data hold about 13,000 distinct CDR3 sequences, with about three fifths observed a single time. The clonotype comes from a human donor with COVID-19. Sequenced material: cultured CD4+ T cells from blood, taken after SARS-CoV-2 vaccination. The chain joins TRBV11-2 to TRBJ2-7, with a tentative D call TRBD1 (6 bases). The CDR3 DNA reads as TGTGCCAGCAGCTTAGAAAAGGGGGCCTACGAGCAGTACTTC. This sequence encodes CASSLEKGAYEQYF.